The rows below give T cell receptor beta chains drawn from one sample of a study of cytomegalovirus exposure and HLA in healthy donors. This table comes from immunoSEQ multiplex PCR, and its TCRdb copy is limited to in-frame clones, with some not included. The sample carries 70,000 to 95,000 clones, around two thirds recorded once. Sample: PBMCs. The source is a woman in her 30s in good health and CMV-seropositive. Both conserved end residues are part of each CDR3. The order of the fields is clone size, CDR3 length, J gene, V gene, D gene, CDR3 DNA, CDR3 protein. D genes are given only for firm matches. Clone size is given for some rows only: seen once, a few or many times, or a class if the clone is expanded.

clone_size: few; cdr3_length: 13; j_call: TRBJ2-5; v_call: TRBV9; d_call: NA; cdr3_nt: TGTGCCAGCAGCGTATACGGGGGTGAGACCCAGTACTTC; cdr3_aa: CASSVYGGETQYF
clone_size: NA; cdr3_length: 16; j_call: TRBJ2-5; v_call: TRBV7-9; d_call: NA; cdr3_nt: TGTGCCAGCAGCTTAGAAGGCACCAGGGGAATCGAGACCCAGTACTTC; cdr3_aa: CASSLEGTRGIETQYF
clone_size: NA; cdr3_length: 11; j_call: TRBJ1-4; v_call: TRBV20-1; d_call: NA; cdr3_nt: TGCAGTGCTAGGCTAGGCCAAAAACTGTTTTTT; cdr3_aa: CSARLGQKLFF
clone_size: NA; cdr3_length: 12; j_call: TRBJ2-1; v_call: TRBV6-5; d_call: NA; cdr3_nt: TGTGCCAGCAGTTACAAGATGGGGCAGCAGTTCTTC; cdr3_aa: CASSYKMGQQFF
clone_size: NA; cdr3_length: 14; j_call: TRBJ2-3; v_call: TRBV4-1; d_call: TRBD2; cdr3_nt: TGCGCCACCAAAACGGGACTAGGCACAGATACGCAGTATTTT; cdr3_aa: CATKTGLGTDTQYF
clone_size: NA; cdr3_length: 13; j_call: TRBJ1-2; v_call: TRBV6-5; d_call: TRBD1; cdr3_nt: TGTGCCAGCAGTTACTCGACAGGGAACGGCTACACCTTC; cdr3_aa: CASSYSTGNGYTF
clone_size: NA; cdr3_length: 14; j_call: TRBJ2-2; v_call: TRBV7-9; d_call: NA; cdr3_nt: TGTGCCAGCAGCCCCCGGGGAGAGACCGGGGAGCTGTTTTTT; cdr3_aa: CASSPRGETGELFF
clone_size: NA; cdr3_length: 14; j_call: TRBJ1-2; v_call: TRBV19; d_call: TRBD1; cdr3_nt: TGTGCCAGTAGTAGGGACAGGGGAAACTATGGCTACACCTTC; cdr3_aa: CASSRDRGNYGYTF
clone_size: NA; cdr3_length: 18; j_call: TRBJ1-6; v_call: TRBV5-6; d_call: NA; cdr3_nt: TGTGCCAGCAGCTCTGCCGCCAGGGTGTATAGCAGTAATTCACCCCTCCACTTT; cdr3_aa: CASSSAARVYSSNSPLHF
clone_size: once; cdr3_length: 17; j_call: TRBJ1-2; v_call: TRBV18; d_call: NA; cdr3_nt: TGTGCCAGCTCACCGAGCGTCTCCGGGACTTCGGACTATGGCTACACCTTC; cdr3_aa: CASSPSVSGTSDYGYTF
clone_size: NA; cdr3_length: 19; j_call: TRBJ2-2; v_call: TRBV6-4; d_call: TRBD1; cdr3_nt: TGTGCCAGCAGTGAAACTTTCGGACAGGGGGCCTGGTCCACCGGGGAGCTGTTTTTT; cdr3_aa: CASSETFGQGAWSTGELFF
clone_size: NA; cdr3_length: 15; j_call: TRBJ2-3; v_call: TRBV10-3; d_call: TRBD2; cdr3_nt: TGTGCCATCAGTGAGGCAGTTGCTAGCGGGGGAGCTTTGTATTTT; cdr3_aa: CAISEAVASGGALYF
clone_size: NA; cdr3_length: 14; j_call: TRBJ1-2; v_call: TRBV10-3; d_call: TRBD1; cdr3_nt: TGTGCCATCAGTGAAGGACAGGGACACTATGGCTACACCTTC; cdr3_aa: CAISEGQGHYGYTF
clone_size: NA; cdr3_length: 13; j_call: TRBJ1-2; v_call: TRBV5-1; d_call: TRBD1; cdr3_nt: TGCGCCAGCAGCTGGGGACAGGGATTCGGCTACACCTTC; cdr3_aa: CASSWGQGFGYTF
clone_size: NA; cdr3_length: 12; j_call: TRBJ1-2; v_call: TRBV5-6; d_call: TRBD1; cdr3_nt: TGTGCCAGCAGCTCGTACAGGGGTAGCTACACCTTC; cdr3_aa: CASSSYRGSYTF
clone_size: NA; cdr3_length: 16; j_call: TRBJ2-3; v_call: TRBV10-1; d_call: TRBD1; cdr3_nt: TGCGCCAGCAGTCTCCGGTTGACAGGGGGCACCGATACGCAGTATTTT; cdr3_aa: CASSLRLTGGTDTQYF
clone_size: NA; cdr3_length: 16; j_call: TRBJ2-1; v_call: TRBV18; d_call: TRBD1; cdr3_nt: TGTGCCAGCTCAAGTCCGGGACAGGGGGCTTATAGTGAGCAGTTCTTC; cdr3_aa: CASSSPGQGAYSEQFF
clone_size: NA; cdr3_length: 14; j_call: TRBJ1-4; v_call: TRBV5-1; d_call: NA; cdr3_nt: TGCGCCAGCAGCCAGGCTGGGAGTAATGAAAAACTGTTTTTT; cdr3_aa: CASSQAGSNEKLFF
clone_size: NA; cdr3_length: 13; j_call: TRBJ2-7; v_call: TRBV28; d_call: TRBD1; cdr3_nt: TGTGCCAGCAGCATGGGACAGATCTACGAGCAGTACTTC; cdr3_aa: CASSMGQIYEQYF
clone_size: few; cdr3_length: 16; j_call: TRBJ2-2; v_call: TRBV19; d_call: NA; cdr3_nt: TGTGCCAGTACCGAAATAGCGGCCCCGTCGACCGGGGAGCTGTTTTTT; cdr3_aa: CASTEIAAPSTGELFF
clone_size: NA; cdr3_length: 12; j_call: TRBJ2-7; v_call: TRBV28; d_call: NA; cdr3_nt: TGTGCCAGCACCGACAGACAGTACGAGCAGTACTTC; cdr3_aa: CASTDRQYEQYF
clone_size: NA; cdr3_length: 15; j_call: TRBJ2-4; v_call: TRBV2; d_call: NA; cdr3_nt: TGTGCCAGCAGTGTGGACAGCCTAGCCAAAAACATTCAGTACTTC; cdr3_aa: CASSVDSLAKNIQYF
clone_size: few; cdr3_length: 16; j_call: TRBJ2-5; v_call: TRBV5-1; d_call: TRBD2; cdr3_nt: TGCGCCAGCAAAGGGCTAGCGGGGTCGTACCAAGAGACCCAGTACTTC; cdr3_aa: CASKGLAGSYQETQYF
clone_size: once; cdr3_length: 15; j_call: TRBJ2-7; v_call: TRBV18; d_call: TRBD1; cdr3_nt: TGTGCCAGCTCACCACAAGGGACAGGTGGAAGCGAGCAGTACTTC; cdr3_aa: CASSPQGTGGSEQYF
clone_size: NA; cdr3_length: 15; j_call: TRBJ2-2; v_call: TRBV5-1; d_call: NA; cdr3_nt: TGCGCCAGCAGCCCCCCGGGACAGAACACCGGGGAGCTGTTTTTT; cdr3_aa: CASSPPGQNTGELFF
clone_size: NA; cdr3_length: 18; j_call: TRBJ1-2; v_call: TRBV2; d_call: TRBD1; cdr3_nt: TGTGCCAGCAGCTACGTCCCGGGACAGGGTTTGGGCGCTTATGGCTACACCTTC; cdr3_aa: CASSYVPGQGLGAYGYTF
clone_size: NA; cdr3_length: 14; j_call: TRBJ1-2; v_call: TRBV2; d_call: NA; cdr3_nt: TGTGCCAGCAGGGAAACACCTTCTAACTATGGCTACACCTTC; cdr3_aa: CASRETPSNYGYTF
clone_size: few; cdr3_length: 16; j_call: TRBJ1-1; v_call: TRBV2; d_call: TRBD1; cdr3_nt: TGTGCCAGCAGACCGACAGGGGTCAAACCGAACACTGAAGCTTTCTTT; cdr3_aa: CASRPTGVKPNTEAFF
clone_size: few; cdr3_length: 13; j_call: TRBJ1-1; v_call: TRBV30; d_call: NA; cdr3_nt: TGTGCCTGGCATACAGGAATGAACACTGAAGCTTTCTTT; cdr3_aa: CAWHTGMNTEAFF
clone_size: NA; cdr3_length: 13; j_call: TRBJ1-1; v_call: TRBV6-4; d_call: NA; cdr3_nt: TGTGCCAGCAGTGAAACAGAAAACACTGAAGCTTTCTTT; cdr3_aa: CASSETENTEAFF
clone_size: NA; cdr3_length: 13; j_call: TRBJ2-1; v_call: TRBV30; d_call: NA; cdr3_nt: TGTGCCTGGAGTGCGGACACGTACAATGAGCAGTTCTTC; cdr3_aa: CAWSADTYNEQFF
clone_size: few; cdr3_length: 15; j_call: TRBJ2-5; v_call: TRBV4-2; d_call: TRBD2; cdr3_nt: TGTGCCAGCAGCCAATTTGGCGGGGGGGAAGAGACCCAGTACTTC; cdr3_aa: CASSQFGGGEETQYF
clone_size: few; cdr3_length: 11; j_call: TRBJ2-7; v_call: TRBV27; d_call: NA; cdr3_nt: TGTGCCAGCAGTTTATCAGAAGAGTGGTACTTC; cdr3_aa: CASSLSEEWYF
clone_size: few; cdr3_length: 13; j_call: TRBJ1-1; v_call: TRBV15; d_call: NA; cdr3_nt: TGTGCCACCACGGTCGGGGTTGGCACTGAAGCTTTCTTT; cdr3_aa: CATTVGVGTEAFF
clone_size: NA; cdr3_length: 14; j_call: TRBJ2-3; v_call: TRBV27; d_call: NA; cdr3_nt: TGTGCCAGCACCAACGACCCAGGGGCAGATACGCAGTATTTT; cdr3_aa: CASTNDPGADTQYF
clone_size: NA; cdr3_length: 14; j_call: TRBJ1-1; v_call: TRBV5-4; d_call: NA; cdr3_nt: TGTGCCAGCAGCTCAGTGGGGGGGCGTACTGAAGCTTTCTTT; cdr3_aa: CASSSVGGRTEAFF
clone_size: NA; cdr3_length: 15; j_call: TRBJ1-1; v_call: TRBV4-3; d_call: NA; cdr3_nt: TGCGCCAGCAGCCAAGTTCTTCAGGGCGGCACTGAAGCTTTCTTT; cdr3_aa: CASSQVLQGGTEAFF
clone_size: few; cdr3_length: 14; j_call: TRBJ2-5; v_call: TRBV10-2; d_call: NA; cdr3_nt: TGCGCCAGCAGGGAGGACACCCTCCAAGAGACCCAGTACTTC; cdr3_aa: CASREDTLQETQYF
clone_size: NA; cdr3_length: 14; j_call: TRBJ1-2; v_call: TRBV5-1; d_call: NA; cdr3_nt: TGCGCCAGCAGTTTTGGCCATCCTTCCTATGGCTACACCTTC; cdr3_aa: CASSFGHPSYGYTF
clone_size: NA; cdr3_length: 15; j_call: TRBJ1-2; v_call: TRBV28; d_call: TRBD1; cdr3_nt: TGTGCCAGCAGTTTACTCCAGGACAGGGCTGTAGGCTACACCTTC; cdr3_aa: CASSLLQDRAVGYTF
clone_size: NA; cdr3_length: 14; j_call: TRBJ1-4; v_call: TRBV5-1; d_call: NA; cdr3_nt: TGCGCCAGCAGCGTGACAGTAACTAATGAAAAACTGTTTTTT; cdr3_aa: CASSVTVTNEKLFF
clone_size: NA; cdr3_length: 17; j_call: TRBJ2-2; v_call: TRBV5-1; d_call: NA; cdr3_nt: TGCGCCAGCAGCTTGGGACTCGCACCAGCGAACACCGGGGAGCTGTTTTTT; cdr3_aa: CASSLGLAPANTGELFF
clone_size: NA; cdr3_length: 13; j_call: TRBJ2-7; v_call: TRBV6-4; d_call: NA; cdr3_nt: TGTGCCAGCAGTGATCGGGATGGTGGCGAGCAGTACTTC; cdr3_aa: CASSDRDGGEQYF
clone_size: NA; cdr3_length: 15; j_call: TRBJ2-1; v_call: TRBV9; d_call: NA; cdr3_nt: TGTGCCAGCAGCGTAGACTGGGCCTCCTACAATGAGCAGTTCTTC; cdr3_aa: CASSVDWASYNEQFF
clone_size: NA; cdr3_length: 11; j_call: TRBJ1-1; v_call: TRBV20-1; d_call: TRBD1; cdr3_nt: TGCAGTGCTAGGTCGACAGGGGAAGCTTTCTTT; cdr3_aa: CSARSTGEAFF
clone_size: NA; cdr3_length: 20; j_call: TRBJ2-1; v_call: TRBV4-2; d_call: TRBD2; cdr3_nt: TGTGCCAGCAGCCATTTTTTAGGGACTAGCGGCGGAAGCTCCTACAATGAGCAGTTCTTC; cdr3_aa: CASSHFLGTSGGSSYNEQFF
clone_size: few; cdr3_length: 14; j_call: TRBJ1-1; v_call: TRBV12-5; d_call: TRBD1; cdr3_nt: TGTGCTAGTGGTTCCCAGGGGGGAACCACTGAAGCTTTCTTT; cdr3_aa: CASGSQGGTTEAFF
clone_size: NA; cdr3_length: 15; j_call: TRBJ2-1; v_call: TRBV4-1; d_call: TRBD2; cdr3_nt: TGCGCCACCCGACGGACTAGCGGGGGTCTTAATGAGCAGTTCTTC; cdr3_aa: CATRRTSGGLNEQFF
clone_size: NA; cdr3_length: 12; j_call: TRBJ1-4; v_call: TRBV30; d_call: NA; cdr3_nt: TGTGCCTGGAGTCAAAATGCGGAAAAACTGTTTTTT; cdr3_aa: CAWSQNAEKLFF
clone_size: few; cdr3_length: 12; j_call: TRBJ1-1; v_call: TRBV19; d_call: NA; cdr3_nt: TGTGCCAGTAGTAAACAGGGCGCTGAAGCTTTCTTT; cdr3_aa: CASSKQGAEAFF